This T cell receptor beta chain came from a study of blood T cell repertoires in COVID-19. Study at large: COVID-19 samples collected from the United States, Italy and Spain covered acute and convalescent phases. From T cells, B-cell-depleted T cells, or PBMCs came the material, which was cDNA or gDNA.

Germline-derived CDR1 and CDR2 are SGHTA and FQGNSA. V was pared by 3 bases and J by 3 bases, with 15 bases of the junction left unmatched. CDR3 size: 18 residues. This table comes from immunoSEQ multiplex PCR, and its TCRdb copy is limited to in-frame clones, with some not included. This sample has over 200,000 clones, with 83% found just once. The sequenced material came from peripheral blood. This TCR derives from an older man with acute or convalescent COVID-19. The chain employs TRBV7-2 and TRBJ2-7; 9 nucleotides agree with TRBD2. CDR3: CASSFRGSGGRKLYEQYF. DNA of the CDR3: TGTGCCAGCAGCTTTAGAGGGAGCGGGGGGCGGAAACTCTACGAGCAGTACTTC.